Below are 18 T cell receptor beta chains sequenced from a single sample in a study of Ad26.COV2.S vaccination and SARS-CoV-2 variants. The treatment is: 19 received Ad26.COV2.S at low or high dose, single or two shots; about five received placebo; per-sample allocation not given. After the first vaccine or placebo injection, samples were drawn on day 63. Profiled with immunoSEQ multiplex PCR; TCRdb holds only in-frame clones, not every one. Of about 350,000 clones in the sample, less than 90% were seen once. This specimen consisted of peripheral blood, obtained in a trial of Ad26.COV2.S vaccine versus placebo. Receptors originate from a person aged 18-60 years who received the Ad26.COV2.S COVID-19 vaccine or a placebo.

The CDR3 protein is CASSISGTLGTEAFF. For the CDR3, the DNA is TGTGCCAGTAGTATCTCCGGGACCCTGGGGACTGAAGCTTTCTTT. The V and J genes are TRBV19 and TRBJ1-1; possible D gene TRBD1, 5 bases. CDR1 is LNHDA, CDR2 SQIVND, per germline (reference sequence). The CDR3 has 15 residues. V lost 3 bases to trimming and J lost 5 bases, with 16 bases between them. Together with reference TRBV19 and TRBJ1-1, the CDR3 gives the full variable domain: DGGITQSPKYLFRKEGQNVTLSCEQNLNHDAMYWYRQDPGQGLRLIYYSQIVNDFQKGDIAEGYSVSREKKESFPLTVTSAQKNPTAFYLCASSISGTLGTEAFFGQGTRLTVV.

The chain links TRBV7-2 to TRBJ1-4; D may be TRBD1 (6 bases). V was pared by 2 bases and J by 7 bases, with 11 bases between. Germline V CDR1 and CDR2: SGHTA, FQGNSA. The CDR3 runs 14 residues. This CDR3 is CASSLQGTAEKLFF. The CDR3 DNA is TGTGCCAGCAGCTTACAGGGGACTGCTGAAAAACTGTTTTTT.

V usage is TRBV29-1 and J usage is TRBJ2-1; 9 bases match TRBD1. The CDR3 is 13 residues long. Germline V gene sequence: CDR1 SQVTM, CDR2 ANQGSEA. With V trimmed by 5 bases and J by 9 bases, 8 bases remained unmatched. CDR3 in DNA: TGCAGCGTTCTACAGGGGGCGAGAGGTGAGCAGTTCTTC. Protein: CSVLQGARGEQFF.

CDR3 sequence: CASSQRSTSGSEQYF. DNA of the CDR3: TGTGCCAGCAGCCAGAGAAGCACTAGCGGGAGCGAGCAGTACTTC. The chain is built from TRBV3-1 (or the pseudogene TRBV3-2) and TRBJ2-7, with 11 bases that match TRBD2. The CDR3 has 15 residues. Germline trimming cut 3 bases from V and 6 bases from J; bases unmatched to any gene: 7. Germline V lookup: CDR1 LGHDT, CDR2 YNNKEL (reference sequence).

This chain links TRBV6-2 or TRBV6-3 with TRBJ2-1, with 12 nucleotides matching TRBD2. Germline CDR1 is MNHEY and CDR2 is SVGEGT. The CDR3 runs 16 residues. The V segment lost 6 bases and the J segment 10 bases; nucleotides outside the gene matches: 13. The CDR3 here is CASSKLGLAGSWEQFF. The CDR3 DNA is TGTGCCAGCAGCAAACTGGGACTAGCGGGCTCCTGGGAGCAGTTCTTC.

This clone was detected only a few times. The chain links TRBV4-2 to TRBJ2-2; TRBD1 matches at 7 bases. The V segment lost 4 bases and the J segment 6 bases; nucleotides outside the gene matches: 2. The CDR3 extends over 13 amino acids. Germline CDR1 LGHNA, CDR2 YNFKEQ. This CDR3 is CASSLTGAGELFF. CDR3 DNA: TGTGCCAGCAGCCTCACAGGGGCCGGGGAGCTGTTTTTT.

This chain links TRBV7-9 with TRBJ2-3; D remains unclear. The CDR3 totals 15 residues. V gave up 5 bases and J gave up 0 bases, with 12 bases separating them. Germline lookup yields CDR1 SEHNR and CDR2 FQNEAQ (reference sequence). CDR3: CASSAYGTSTDTQYF. The CDR3 nucleotides read TGTGCCAGCAGCGCCTACGGCACTAGCACAGATACGCAGTATTTT.

This chain links TRBV2 with TRBJ2-2; D is undetermined. With 6 bases removed from V and 3 bases from J, the gap between germline ends came to 11 bases. CDR1 and CDR2 (germline): SNHLY, FYNNEI. The CDR3 is 14 amino acids. The chain's CDR3 is CASSRDVYTGELFF. The CDR3 coding sequence is TGTGCCAGCAGCCGTGACGTATACACCGGGGAGCTGTTTTTT.

The rearrangement joins TRBV13 to TRBJ1-4; possibly TRBD1 for D (5 bases). Trimming cost V 1 base and J 8 bases, with 14 bases left between them. From germline, CDR1 is PRHDT and CDR2 FYEKMQ (reference sequence). There are 15 residues in the CDR3. Written as DNA, the CDR3 is TGTGCCAGCAGCTTAGCTGACAGCCCTGGAGAAAAACTGTTTTTT. Encoded protein: CASSLADSPGEKLFF.

The rearrangement joins TRBV11-1 to TRBJ1-1, with D unclear. The germline gives CDR1 SGHAT, CDR2 FQDESV (reference sequence). Trimming took 5 bases from V and 9 from J, leaving 13 bases between them. The CDR3 has 12 residues. In DNA, the CDR3 is TGTGCCAGCAGCCAGTCAGGCGCCCAAGCTTTCTTT. Protein sequence: CASSQSGAQAFF.

CDR3 DNA: TGTGCCAGCAGGGGGGACAGGGGGCATGAGACCCAGTACTTC. This codes for CASRGDRGHETQYF. V is TRBV28 and J is TRBJ2-5, with 12 positions matching TRBD1. There are 14 residues in the CDR3. The germline CDR1 and CDR2 sequences are MDHEN and SYDVKM. The J segment lost 5 bases and the V segment lost 6 bases, leaving 4 bases of the junction unmatched.

The table lists this clone with a few counts. The chain couples TRBV15 to TRBJ1-5, with D hard to call. The CDR3 has 14 residues. Trimming took off 0 bases at V and 6 bases at J, with 9 bases between the two ends. Germline CDR1 is LNHNV and CDR2 is YYDKDF (reference sequence). Here the CDR3 reads CATSRDPGSQPQHF. CDR3 in DNA: TGTGCCACCAGCAGAGATCCAGGCAGTCAGCCCCAGCATTTT.

The V call is TRBV7-2, the J call TRBJ2-1; TRBD2 matches at 9 bases. CDR3 length equals 14 residues. Germline-derived CDR1 and CDR2 are SGHTA and FQGNSA. The trim removed 6 bases at V and 5 bases at J, leaving 5 bases unmatched. The CDR3 reads CASRRLAVDNEQFF. The CDR3 DNA is TGTGCCAGCAGAAGACTAGCGGTTGACAATGAGCAGTTCTTC.

CDR3 nucleotides: TGTGCCAGCTCGCATGGGACCGCGGGGAAAGAAAAACTGTTTTTT. This gives the protein CASSHGTAGKEKLFF. This chain uses TRBV18 with TRBJ1-4; TRBD1 might be the D (5 bases). The germline V and J ends were trimmed by 6 bases and 8 bases, with 19 bases remaining between them. Germline V lookup: CDR1 KGHSH, CDR2 LQKENI. CDR3 length equals 15 residues.

DNA of the CDR3: TGTGCCAGCAGTTTATCCCCAGGGGCTGGCTATGGCTACACCTTC. It yields the protein CASSLSPGAGYGYTF. This sequence joins TRBV28 and TRBJ1-2; maybe TRBD1 (6 bases). Trimming pared 1 base from V and 4 bases from J, leaving 13 bases between. The CDR3 sequence is 15 residues long. CDR1 and CDR2 (germline): MDHEN, SYDVKM.

The gene calls are TRBV4-1 and TRBJ2-2, with no clear D. CDR1 and CDR2 from the germline V gene are MGHRA and YSYEKL. The CDR3 runs 15 residues. The V gene lost 0 bases and the J gene lost 7 bases, with 12 bases spanning the gap. CDR3 in DNA: TGCGCCAGCAGCCAAGAGAGTGTGTCGGACGGGGAGCTGTTTTTT. Translated, it gives CASSQESVSDGELFF.

The CDR3 reads CASSLGRGSEQFF. The CDR3 nucleotides are TGTGCCAGCAGTTTGGGCAGGGGGAGTGAGCAGTTCTTC. The chain has TRBV12-3 or TRBV12-4 and TRBJ2-1; 7 bases agree with TRBD1. The V segment lost 3 bases and the J segment 9 bases; nucleotides outside the gene matches: 5. CDR3 length: 13 amino acids.

The chain couples TRBV19 to TRBJ2-7; D is possibly TRBD2 (6 bases). V was clipped by 4 bases and J by 7 bases, with 20 bases between them. In germline, CDR1 is LNHDA, CDR2 SQIVND (reference sequence). The CDR3 covers 15 residues. The CDR3 is CASSTRQDGGREQYF. CDR3 DNA: TGTGCCAGTAGTACCCGACAAGACGGGGGTAGGGAGCAGTACTTC.